The sequence of this TCR beta chain was determined in a study of blood T cell repertoires in COVID-19. V shed 4 bases, J shed 8 bases, and the junction held 12 bases outside the gene matches. The V gene's germline CDR1 is KGHDR and CDR2 SFDVKD. This CDR3 spans 16 amino acids. The protocol was immunoSEQ multiplex PCR, while the TCRdb copy is restricted to in-frame clones and leaves out a portion. The data contain under 250,000 clones, about 82% of them singletons. The specimen was peripheral blood. V gene TRBV24-1 combines with J gene TRBJ2-1, with 8 bases fitting TRBD2. The TCR was taken from a woman aged 55 to 70 with active or convalescent COVID-19. The CDR3: CATSEPWGGGRHEQFF. CDR3 coding DNA: TGTGCCACCAGTGAGCCATGGGGCGGGGGGAGGCATGAGCAGTTCTTC.